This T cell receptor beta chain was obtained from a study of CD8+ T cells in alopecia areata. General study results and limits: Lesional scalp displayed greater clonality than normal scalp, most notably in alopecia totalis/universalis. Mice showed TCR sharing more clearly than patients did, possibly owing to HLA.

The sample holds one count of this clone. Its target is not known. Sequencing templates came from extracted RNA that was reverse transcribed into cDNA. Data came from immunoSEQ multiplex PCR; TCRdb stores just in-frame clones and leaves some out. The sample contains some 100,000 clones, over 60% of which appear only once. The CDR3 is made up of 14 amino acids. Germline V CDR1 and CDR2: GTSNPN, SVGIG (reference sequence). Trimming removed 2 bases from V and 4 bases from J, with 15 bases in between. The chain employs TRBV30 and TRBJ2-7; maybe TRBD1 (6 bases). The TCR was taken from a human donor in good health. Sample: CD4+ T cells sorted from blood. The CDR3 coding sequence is TGTGCCTGGAGTAGGGAGACAGGTCGGTACGAGCAGTACTTC. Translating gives CAWSRETGRYEQYF.